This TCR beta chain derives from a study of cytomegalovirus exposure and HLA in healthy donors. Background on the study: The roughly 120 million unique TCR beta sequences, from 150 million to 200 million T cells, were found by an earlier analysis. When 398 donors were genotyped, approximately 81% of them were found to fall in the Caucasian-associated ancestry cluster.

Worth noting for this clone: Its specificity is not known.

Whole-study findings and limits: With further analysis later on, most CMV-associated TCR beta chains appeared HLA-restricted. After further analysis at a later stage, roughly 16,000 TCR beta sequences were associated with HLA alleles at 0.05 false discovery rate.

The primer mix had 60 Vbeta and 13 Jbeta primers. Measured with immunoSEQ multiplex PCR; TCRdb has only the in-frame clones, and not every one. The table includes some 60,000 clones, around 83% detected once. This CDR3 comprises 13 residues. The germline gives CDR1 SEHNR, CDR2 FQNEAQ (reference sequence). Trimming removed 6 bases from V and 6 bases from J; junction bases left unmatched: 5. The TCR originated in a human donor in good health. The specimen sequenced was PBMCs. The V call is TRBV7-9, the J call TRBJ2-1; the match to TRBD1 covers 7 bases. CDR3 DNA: TGTGCCAGCAGAATGACAGGGTCCAATGAGCAGTTCTTC. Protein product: CASRMTGSNEQFF.